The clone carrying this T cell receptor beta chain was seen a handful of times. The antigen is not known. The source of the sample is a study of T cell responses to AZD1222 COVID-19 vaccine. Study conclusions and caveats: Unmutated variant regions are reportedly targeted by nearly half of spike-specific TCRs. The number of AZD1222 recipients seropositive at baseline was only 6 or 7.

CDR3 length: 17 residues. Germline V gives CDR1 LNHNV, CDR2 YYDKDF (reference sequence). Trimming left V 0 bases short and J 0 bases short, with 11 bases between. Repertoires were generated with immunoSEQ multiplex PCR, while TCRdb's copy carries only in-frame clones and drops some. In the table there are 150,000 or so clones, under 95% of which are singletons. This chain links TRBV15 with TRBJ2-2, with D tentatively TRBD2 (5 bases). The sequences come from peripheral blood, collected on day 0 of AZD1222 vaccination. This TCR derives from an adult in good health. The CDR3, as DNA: TGTGCCACCAGCAGAGATGAGGAGGAAACGAACACCGGGGAGCTGTTTTTT. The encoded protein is CATSRDEEETNTGELFF.